Listed below are T cell receptor beta chains from one sample, sequenced in a study of cytomegalovirus exposure and HLA in healthy donors. Only in-frame clones appear in the TCRdb table, and some are missing; sequencing was by immunoSEQ multiplex PCR. The top ten hold approximately 7.7% of the sample, which has over 85,000 clones, roughly three quarters seen once. Sequenced sample: PBMCs. These receptors originate from a female donor in good health and CMV-seronegative. Both conserved end residues are part of each CDR3. A D gene is named only where the DNA matches it firmly. Clone size is shown for a subset of rows, as once, few, many or a class of expanded clone.

v_gene	j_gene	d_gene	abundance	CDR3aa	CDR3nt
TRBV15	TRBJ2-1	-	-	CATSSYPPTGPNDNEQFF	TGTGCCACCAGCAGCTATCCACCCACAGGGCCCAATGACAATGAGCAGTTCTTC
TRBV5-1	TRBJ2-2	-	once	CASMRQGNTGELFF	TGCGCCAGCATGCGGCAGGGTAACACCGGGGAGCTGTTTTTT
TRBV30	TRBJ2-7	-	-	CAWSPRSAYEQYF	TGTGCCTGGAGCCCGAGGTCGGCCTACGAGCAGTACTTC
TRBV5-1	TRBJ2-3	-	-	CASSQGILADTQYF	TGCGCCAGCAGCCAGGGAATTTTAGCAGATACGCAGTATTTT
TRBV10-3	TRBJ2-3	TRBD1	-	CAISESKDRGRGDTQYF	TGTGCCATCAGTGAGTCGAAGGACAGGGGGCGGGGAGATACGCAGTATTTT
TRBV27	TRBJ2-5	TRBD1	-	CASSLLGQGATETQYF	TGTGCCAGCAGCCTCTTGGGACAGGGAGCAACGGAGACCCAGTACTTC
TRBV15	TRBJ2-7	-	-	CATSRDKGGTVTYEQYF	TGTGCCACCAGTAGAGATAAAGGCGGGACAGTCACTTACGAGCAGTACTTC
TRBV6-4	TRBJ1-2	-	-	CASSGGPF	TGTGCCAGTTCGGGGGGCCCCTTC
TRBV7-2	TRBJ2-7	-	once	CASSLMADSYEQYF	TGTGCCAGCAGCTTAATGGCGGACTCCTACGAGCAGTACTTC
TRBV29-1	TRBJ2-4	-	few	CSVGGRAKNIQYF	TGCAGCGTCGGGGGACGGGCCAAAAACATTCAGTACTTC
TRBV9	TRBJ1-2	TRBD1	-	CASSESRDSVDYGYTF	TGTGCCAGCAGCGAATCCCGGGACAGTGTCGACTATGGCTACACCTTC
TRBV7-2	TRBJ2-3	-	-	CASTQGGGTGDTQYF	TGTGCCAGCACCCAGGGGGGCGGGACGGGAGATACGCAGTATTTT
TRBV6-1	TRBJ1-2	TRBD1	-	CASSVTQGFGYTF	TGTGCCAGCAGTGTTACACAGGGGTTTGGCTACACCTTC
TRBV6-5	TRBJ1-6	-	-	CASSYSDSNSPLHF	TGTGCCAGCAGTTACTCTGACAGTAATTCACCCCTCCACTTT
TRBV9	TRBJ2-3	TRBD2	-	CASSVGLAGTDTQYF	TGTGCCAGCAGCGTTGGACTAGCGGGCACAGATACGCAGTATTTT
TRBV28	TRBJ2-1	TRBD1	few	CASRGTGDYNEQFF	TGTGCCAGCAGGGGGACAGGTGACTACAATGAGCAGTTCTTC
TRBV28	TRBJ2-1	-	-	CASSLRTPNEQFF	TGTGCCAGCAGTTTACGGACTCCTAATGAGCAGTTCTTC
TRBV18	TRBJ1-5	-	-	CASSRNRENQPQHF	TGTGCCAGCTCACGCAACAGGGAGAATCAGCCCCAGCATTTT
TRBV11-3	TRBJ2-3	TRBD2	few	CASSLGLAGADTQYF	TGTGCCAGCAGCTTAGGACTAGCGGGAGCAGATACGCAGTATTTT
TRBV9	TRBJ2-7	TRBD1	-	CASSVEADRGSYEQYF	TGTGCCAGCAGCGTAGAGGCGGACAGGGGCTCCTACGAGCAGTACTTC
TRBV7-8	TRBJ1-5	-	once	CASRPQGEGGQPQHF	TGTGCCAGCAGGCCTCAAGGGGAGGGGGGACAGCCCCAGCATTTT
TRBV6-5	TRBJ1-1	-	-	CASSFVRGTEAFF	TGTGCCAGCAGTTTCGTCAGGGGAACTGAAGCTTTCTTT
TRBV6-5	TRBJ2-3	-	-	CASRRPLTDTQYF	TGTGCCAGCAGGAGGCCCCTCACAGATACGCAGTATTTT
TRBV19	TRBJ1-1	-	-	CASSIGASSAFF	TGTGCCAGTAGTATAGGGGCCTCCTCGGCTTTCTTT
TRBV5-6	TRBJ1-6	-	-	CASTADSMGNSPLHF	TGTGCCAGCACCGCGGACTCTATGGGTAATTCACCCCTCCACTTT
TRBV7-2	TRBJ2-1	-	-	CASSLTYNEQFF	TGTGCCAGCAGCCTAACGTACAATGAGCAGTTCTTC
TRBV21-1	TRBJ1-5	-	-	CASSKGTGGQPQHF	TGTGCCAGCAGCAAAGGGACAGGGGGTCAGCCCCAGCATTTT
TRBV27	TRBJ2-7	TRBD1	-	CASSPGTVPSYEQYF	TGTGCCAGCAGTCCTGGGACAGTGCCATCCTACGAGCAGTACTTC
TRBV19	TRBJ1-6	-	-	CASSIGLGLHF	TGTGCCAGTAGTATCGGGTTAGGCCTCCACTTT
TRBV7-9	TRBJ1-3	-	-	CASSPEPIQGTNTIYF	TGTGCCAGCAGCCCCGAACCAATACAGGGCACAAACACCATATATTTT
TRBV18	TRBJ2-6	TRBD1	-	CASSRTFTGGAPGANVLTF	TGTGCCAGCTCGCGGACCTTTACAGGGGGCGCCCCTGGGGCCAACGTCCTGACTTTC
TRBV18	TRBJ2-3	-	-	CASSPGYGVGTDTQYF	TGTGCCAGCTCACCAGGTTACGGGGTAGGCACAGATACGCAGTATTTT
TRBV29-1	TRBJ1-2	TRBD1	few	CSVDRAGGVNGYTF	TGCAGCGTTGATCGGGCAGGGGGCGTAAATGGCTACACCTTC
TRBV6-1	TRBJ1-2	-	-	CASSEQGLNYGYTF	TGTGCCAGCAGCGAACAGGGCCTTAACTATGGCTACACCTTC
TRBV27	TRBJ2-5	TRBD1	-	CASIAQPYRGQETQYF	TGTGCCAGCATCGCCCAGCCATACAGGGGACAAGAGACCCAGTACTTC
TRBV6-5	TRBJ1-5	-	-	CASSSTGAPNQPQHF	TGTGCCAGCAGTTCGACGGGAGCTCCCAATCAGCCCCAGCATTTT
TRBV7-6	TRBJ2-6	-	-	CASSFGVAGANVLTF	TGTGCCAGCAGCTTTGGTGTAGCTGGGGCCAACGTCCTGACTTTC
TRBV7-2	TRBJ2-7	-	-	CASSPRTGTYEQYF	TGTGCCAGCAGCCCCCGGACGGGGACCTACGAGCAGTACTTC
TRBV9	TRBJ1-3	-	-	CASRPRDGERGGGNTIYF	TGTGCCAGCCGGCCGCGGGACGGGGAAAGGGGCGGGGGAAACACCATATATTTT
TRBV4-2	TRBJ2-1	TRBD2	-	CASSLSLAGGQHEQFF	TGTGCCAGCAGCCTTTCCTTAGCGGGGGGGCAACATGAGCAGTTCTTC
TRBV10-3	TRBJ2-3	TRBD2	-	CAISESSGGFTDTQYF	TGTGCCATCAGTGAGTCGAGCGGGGGATTCACAGATACGCAGTATTTT
TRBV21-1	TRBJ2-3	-	few	CASSPSKSGDTQYF	TGTGCCAGCAGCCCTAGTAAGTCCGGAGATACGCAGTATTTT
TRBV4-2	TRBJ1-3	TRBD1	-	CASSQDLPGQGTGNTIYF	TGTGCCAGCAGCCAGGATCTTCCGGGACAGGGGACTGGAAACACCATATATTTT
TRBV11-2	TRBJ1-5	-	-	CASSWGLNQPQHF	TGTGCCAGCAGCTGGGGGCTCAATCAGCCCCAGCATTTT
TRBV7-9	TRBJ1-2	TRBD1	-	CASSTRQGNGYTF	TGTGCCAGCAGCACTCGACAGGGAAATGGTTACACCTTC
TRBV19	TRBJ2-1	-	few	CASSMAITGTPYNEQFF	TGTGCCAGTAGTATGGCAATAACAGGGACCCCCTACAATGAGCAGTTCTTC
TRBV14	TRBJ1-1	-	-	CASSQGTELNTEAFF	TGTGCCAGCAGCCAAGGGACAGAACTTAACACTGAAGCTTTCTTT
TRBV18	TRBJ1-1	-	-	CASSQGQKMNTEAFF	TGTGCCAGCTCACAAGGACAGAAGATGAACACTGAAGCTTTCTTT
TRBV4-2	TRBJ2-7	-	-	CASSPYLEVEQYF	TGTGCCAGCAGCCCTTACCTGGAGGTGGAGCAGTACTTC
TRBV11-2	TRBJ2-1	-	-	CASSLQTYNEQFF	TGTGCCAGCAGCTTACAGACTTACAATGAGCAGTTCTTC
TRBV30	TRBJ1-2	-	-	CAWVRQVEGYTF	TGTGCCTGGGTCAGACAGGTAGAGGGCTACACCTTC